This T cell receptor beta chain was documented in a study of CXCR3-negative and CXCR3-positive naive CD8 T cells. Across the whole study: Each library held about 1.5 +/- 0.3 million TRB reads, around 140 million in total.

A word on this clonotype: Its target is unknown.

Points from the study as a whole: Memory CD8+ cells showed much lower diversity, while both naive subsets displayed comparably high diversity. TRBV-TRBJ usage was similar across naive CXCR3 subsets but distinct in memory cells. Cryopreserved cells partially lost CXCR3 expression, and fresh PBMCs were used in most assays.

The CDR3 runs 14 residues. Germline-derived CDR1 and CDR2 are MNHNS and SASEGT. UMI-labeled 5' RACE yielded the TRB cDNA libraries. Reanalyzing the 5' RACE reads, TCRdb keeps one entry per CDR3 protein, without DNA. This table lists 35,000 to 50,000 distinct CDR3 sequences. The sequenced material came from memory CD8+ T cells from blood. The rearrangement links TRBV6-1 to TRBJ1-1; TCRdb proposes TRBD1, but this gene call is untestable without DNA. This TCR came from a human donor in good health. Some clones in this sample may be carry-over from other donors' samples. The CDR3 loop reads CASSRGPENGEAFF.